Presented here are 23 T cell receptor beta chains from one specimen sequenced in a study of T-cell memory formation after mild COVID-19. TCRdb re-called the 5' RACE reads through MiXCR, storing one row per CDR3 protein. This sample has some 290,000 distinct CDR3 sequences; 15% to 20% occur once, and the top ten carry roughly 25%. Sequencing used PBMCs or a T cell subset sorted from them (not recorded which). Every receptor here comes from a man aged 18 to 29 who had mild COVID-19 (a few samples of this study predate the infection). Cell type and time point are not known.

The chain recombines TRBV6-5 with TRBJ2-7, with D perhaps matching TRBD2 (5 bases). The CDR3 runs to 14 residues. V was shortened by 6 bases and J by 2 bases, with 14 bases between the two germline ends. Germline CDR1 and CDR2: MNHEY and SVGAGI. The CDR3 DNA sequence: TGTGCCAGCAGCCCTCGGCGGGCCACCTACGAGCAGTACGTC. This sequence encodes CASSPRRATYEQYV.

This clonotype has ten or more counts. The gene calls are TRBV11-2 and TRBJ2-2; TRBD1 might be the D (5 bases). The germline V gene has CDR1 SGHAT and CDR2 FQNNGV. V dropped 3 bases and J dropped 5 bases, with 19 bases sitting between them. The CDR3 length is 17 residues. Written as DNA, the CDR3 is TGTGCCAGCAGCTTCTTTTTGTCCGGCAAGGGGACCGGGGAGCTGTTTTTT. It codes for CASSFFLSGKGTGELFF.

This chain uses TRBV6-2 or TRBV6-3 with TRBJ1-1, with D unclear. The CDR3 has 12 amino acids. CDR1 is MNHEY and CDR2 is SVGEGT in the germline V gene. Trimming pared 9 bases from V and 6 bases from J, leaving 14 bases between. This CDR3 reads CASLRREPEAFF. In nucleotides, the CDR3 is TGTGCCAGTCTCAGGAGGGAACCTGAAGCTTTCTTT.

About this clonotype: This may stem from a read error, because a much larger clone lies one nucleotide away. This CDR3 is CASSQDGNTEAFF. In DNA form, the CDR3 reads TGCGCCAGCAGCCAAGATGGGAACACTGAAGCTTTCTTT. V usage is TRBV4-3 and J usage is TRBJ1-1, with no clear D. CDR3 length: 13 residues. Germline-derived CDR1 and CDR2 are LGHNA and YSLEER. V lost 0 bases and J lost 1, with 3 bases in between.

The table lists this clonotype with many counts. CDR3 sequence: CSVGGQSTNTGELFF. As DNA, the CDR3 is TGCAGCGTTGGTGGACAGTCGACGAACACCGGGGAGCTGTTTTTT. This chain uses TRBV29-1 with TRBJ2-2, with D tentatively TRBD1 (6 bases). Trimming removed 4 bases from V and 0 bases from J, with 12 bases in between. The CDR3 is 15 residues long. Germline V gene lookup returns CDR1 SQVTM and CDR2 ANQGSEA.

The chain uses TRBV28 and TRBJ2-4, with TRBD2 matching over 15 bases. Trimming cost V 5 bases and J 0 bases; bases outside gene matches: 5. The V gene's germline CDR1 is MDHEN and CDR2 SYDVKM. The CDR3 consists of 18 residues. The DNA of the CDR3 is TGTGCCAGCAGTCGGGGACTAGCGGGGGGACTAGCCAAAAACATTCAGTACTTC. Protein: CASSRGLAGGLAKNIQYF.

This clonotype was observed a handful of times. The chain carries TRBV6-4 and TRBJ2-1, with 12 bases fitting TRBD2. Germline values: CDR1 MRHNA, CDR2 SNTAGT. This CDR3 has 16 residues. The J segment lost 10 bases and the V segment lost 2 bases, leaving 9 bases of the junction unmatched. The CDR3 sequence is CASSDTYTSGGKEQFF. The CDR3 bases are TGTGCCAGCAGTGACACCTATACTAGCGGGGGGAAAGAGCAGTTCTTC.

This clonotype was found a few times. The V call is TRBV4-1, the J call TRBJ2-5, with D possibly matching TRBD2 (6 bases). The CDR3 sequence is 18 residues long. V lost 2 bases and J lost 2, with 21 bases in between. From germline, CDR1 is MGHRA and CDR2 YSYEKL. CDR3 sequence reads: CASSQWTTGLREQETQYF. The DNA of the CDR3 is TGCGCCAGCAGCCAATGGACTACCGGGCTCAGAGAGCAAGAGACCCAGTACTTC.

The chain employs TRBV7-2 and TRBJ2-5; D is possibly TRBD1 (6 bases). Trimming removed 3 bases from V and 5 bases from J, with 13 bases in between. This CDR3 is built from 14 residues. From germline, CDR1 is SGHTA and CDR2 FQGNSA. The CDR3 spells CASSFRWGPETQYF. In nucleotides, the CDR3 is TGTGCCAGCAGCTTCCGGTGGGGGCCCGAGACCCAGTACTTC.

This clonotype has a single count. V usage is TRBV2 and J usage is TRBJ2-1; tentatively, D is TRBD1 (5 bases). Trimming took 5 bases from V and 8 from J, leaving 7 bases between them. The germline V gene encodes CDR1 SNHLY and CDR2 FYNNEI. The CDR3 consists of 11 residues. CDR3 nucleotides: TGTGCCAGCAGTAAGGGGCATGAGCAGTTCTTC. Encoded protein: CASSKGHEQFF.

V and J are TRBV20-1 and TRBJ1-6; no definite D call. Germline V gene lookup returns CDR1 DFQATT and CDR2 SNEGSKA (reference sequence). The CDR3 is made up of 15 amino acids. CDR3 sequence (DNA): TGCACCAGTGCGAGCCCCAGCGGCCCACCCGAGCCCCTCCACTTT. Translation: CTSASPSGPPEPLHF.

This clonotype occurred a few times. V gene TRBV9 combines with J gene TRBJ2-5; 9 bases line up with TRBD2. V dropped 4 bases and J dropped 5; count of bases not matched to a gene: 9. This CDR3 has 15 residues. Germline V gene data show CDR1 as SGDLS and CDR2 as YYNGEE. This chain's CDR3 is CASSFPSGGQETQYF. CDR3 bases: TGTGCCAGCAGCTTCCCCAGCGGGGGGCAGGAGACCCAGTACTTC.

The chain combines TRBV20-1 with TRBJ2-4; D possibly corresponds to TRBD1 (5 bases). The V gene's germline CDR1 is DFQATT and CDR2 SNEGSKA (reference sequence). This CDR3 is 11 amino acids long. Trimming shortened V by 6 bases and J by 6 bases, and 9 bases separated the two germline ends. CDR3 sequence (DNA): TGCAGTGCCGCCGACAGAAACATTCAGTACTTC. Translating gives CSAADRNIQYF.

This clonotype was counted many times. The chain employs TRBV7-6 and TRBJ2-3; D is unresolved. This CDR3 region has 13 residues. CDR1 SGHVS and CDR2 FNYEAQ come from the germline V gene. Trimming cost V 4 bases and J 3 bases, with 8 bases left between them. Here the CDR3 DNA reads TGTGCCAGCAGCTCCATTAGGACAGATACGCAGTATTTT. The encoded protein is CASSSIRTDTQYF.

The chain links TRBV29-1 to TRBJ2-1; D is unclear. V was shortened by 2 bases and J by 7 bases, with 18 bases between the two germline ends. Per the germline V gene, CDR1 is SQVTM and CDR2 is ANQGSEA. This CDR3 region has 15 residues. As DNA, the CDR3 is TGCAGCGTTGAAAACTTGGCGGCTTTGGGGAATGAGCAGTTCTTC. Translated: CSVENLAALGNEQFF.

CDR3 sequence (DNA): TGTGCCAGCCTGGATCCCTACAATGAGCAGTTCTTC. It is translated as CASLDPYNEQFF. The chain carries TRBV6-5 and TRBJ2-1; D is uncertain. This CDR3 has 12 residues. Germline-derived CDR1 and CDR2 are MNHEY and SVGAGI. V gave up 8 bases and J gave up 2 bases, with 7 bases separating them.

This clonotype appeared a few times. The J gene is TRBJ2-2, the V gene TRBV19; D possibly corresponds to TRBD2 (7 bases). There are 16 residues in the CDR3. V was clipped by 3 bases and J by 3 bases, with 14 bases between them. Germline CDR1 is LNHDA and CDR2 is SQIVND (reference sequence). The CDR3 here is CASSMVGGPDTGELFF. In nucleotides, the CDR3 is TGTGCCAGTAGTATGGTCGGGGGGCCGGACACCGGGGAGCTGTTTTTT.

This clonotype was counted a few times. This chain uses TRBV7-2 with TRBJ1-2, with 12 bases aligning to TRBD1. Germline V gene data show CDR1 as SGHTA and CDR2 as FQGNSA. The V gene end was trimmed by 6 bases and the J gene end by 8 bases; junction bases not matched to a gene: 13. This CDR3 contains 16 residues. The CDR3 spells CASSVFPGQGAIGYTF. The CDR3 DNA sequence: TGTGCCAGCAGTGTATTCCCGGGACAGGGGGCGATCGGCTACACCTTC.

In its sample, this clonotype was seen many times. J is TRBJ1-2 and V is TRBV6-5; D is unresolved. V lost 0 bases, J lost 6 bases, and 14 bases lay in between. CDR3 length: 15 residues. From germline, CDR1 is MNHEY and CDR2 SVGAGI. In DNA form, the CDR3 reads TGTGCCAGCAGTTACTCCCTCGGAGGGCTGGATGGCTACACCTTC. This translates into CASSYSLGGLDGYTF.

This clonotype has only a few counts. The rearrangement uses TRBV4-3 and TRBJ1-2; D gene unclear. Germline CDR1 LGHNA, CDR2 YSLEER. Trimming pared 0 bases from V and 0 bases from J, leaving 8 bases between. This CDR3 region has 15 residues. CDR3 DNA sequence: TGCGCCAGCAGCCAAGATTGGGGTTCTAACTATGGCTACACCTTC. It codes for CASSQDWGSNYGYTF.

This chain links TRBV7-2 with TRBJ1-5; D call uncertain. V lost 1 base to trimming and J lost 4 bases, with 5 bases between them. There are 13 residues in the CDR3. CDR1 SGHTA and CDR2 FQGNSA come from the germline V gene. The CDR3 bases are TGTGCCAGCAGCTTAGTCGAGAATCAGCCCCAGCATTTT. Translating it yields CASSLVENQPQHF.

This chain joins TRBV6-5 and TRBJ1-6; D unresolved. Trimming pared 8 bases from V and 0 bases from J, leaving 5 bases between. There are 13 residues in the CDR3. The germline gives CDR1 MNHEY, CDR2 SVGAGI. In DNA, the CDR3 is TGTGCCAGCCGGGGCTCCTATAATTCACCCCTCCACTTT. Protein sequence: CASRGSYNSPLHF.

In its sample, this clonotype was seen many times. The chain recombines TRBV5-1 with TRBJ2-3; tentatively, D is TRBD2 (6 bases). Trimming stripped 5 bases from V and 0 bases from J, with 10 bases between. The CDR3 totals 14 residues. Germline CDR1 and CDR2: SGHRS and YFSETQ. CDR3 protein: CASRPGTSTDTQYF. In DNA form, the CDR3 reads TGCGCCAGCAGGCCCGGGACTAGCACAGATACGCAGTATTTT.